This T cell receptor beta chain was documented in a study of blood T cell repertoires in COVID-19 (dated by TCRdb to about 2020). Looking at the study overall: Samples from collaborators originated in the United States, Italy and Spain and spanned both the acute and convalescent phases of COVID-19. Subjects who had been exposed to COVID-19, were actively infected with it, or had recovered from it provided the deeply sampled blood TCRbeta repertoires that made up the dataset. Samples came from the ongoing ImmuneRACE study (first 160 participants) plus 1,254 subjects from 6 global collaborators. A freely available public database, intended as a resource for researchers studying the immune response to SARS-CoV-2, is where the repertoires were released. Sample metadata almost always included a de-identified subject ID, COVID-19 status, age in years and sex. The material from the prospective study consisted of cDNA or gDNA derived from T cells, B-cell-depleted T cells, or PBMCs. Where HLA class I and class II types were available, the types were taken from metadata supplied by the sample provider, not from assay-based typing. The paper's findings and limits, for the study overall: How much clinical and demographic metadata was included differed by source and by participant, and the metadata was provided uncurated.

The collaborating institutions used their own protocols to collect whole blood in K2EDTA tubes. For TCRbeta analysis, collaborators shipped samples in one of three forms: frozen whole blood, isolated PBMCs, or DNA extracted from either of those sample types. V is clipped by 4 bases and J by 5 bases, and the sequence between their germline boundaries is 15 bases long. Reading from cysteine to phenylalanine, the CDR3 counts 14 amino acids. Just the 42-base CDR3 DNA is kept, in frame starting at base 1. According to the germline V gene (reference sequence), CDR1 reads SGHNT and CDR2 reads YYREEE. TCRbeta CDR3 regions were amplified from genomic DNA by means of the immunoSEQ Assay, a bias-controlled multiplex PCR. The authors' pipeline ran thus. Within the assay, amplification of reference gene primers was used to estimate how many nucleated cells each sample contained. Sequence reads were collapsed and filtered to measure the absolute abundance of every unique TCRbeta CDR3 rearrangement. Productive Simpson clonality was computed per sample as the square root of Simpson's diversity index over productive rearrangements. TCRdb carries this immuneACCESS record with in-frame sequences only. Its versions omit some clonotypes, under half of them owing to an unresolved V gene in the studies checked, with the rest unexplained. V, J and clone size were drawn from that table, and D and trimming were deduced from the DNA. This sample has under 250,000 clones in its table, and roughly 85% of those were observed once. 2% to 3% of the sample is held by the ten biggest clonotypes.

A note on this clone: There is no known antigen for this receptor. Base quality data are lacking; no much larger clone is found one base away.

The V and J genes are TRBV5-4 and TRBJ1-1; TRBD1 is perhaps the D gene, given 5 matching bases. The source of this sequence is an older woman with active or convalescent COVID-19. Sequenced sample: peripheral blood. The sequenced DNA: TGTGCCAGCAGCGACCCTCGGGCAGGGACTGAAGCTTTCTTT. This sequence encodes CASSDPRAGTEAFF.